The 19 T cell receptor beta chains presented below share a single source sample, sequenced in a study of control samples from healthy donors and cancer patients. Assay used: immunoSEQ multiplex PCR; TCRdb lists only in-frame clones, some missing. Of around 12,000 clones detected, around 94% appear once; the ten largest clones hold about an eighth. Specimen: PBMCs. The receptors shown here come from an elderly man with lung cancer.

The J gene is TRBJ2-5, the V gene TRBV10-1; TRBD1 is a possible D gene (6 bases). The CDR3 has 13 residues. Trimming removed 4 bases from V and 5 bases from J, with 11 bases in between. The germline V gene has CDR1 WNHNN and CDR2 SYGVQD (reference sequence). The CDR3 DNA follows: TGCGCCAGCAGTGGAGGGGGTCGTGAGACCCAGTACTTC. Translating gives CASSGGGRETQYF.

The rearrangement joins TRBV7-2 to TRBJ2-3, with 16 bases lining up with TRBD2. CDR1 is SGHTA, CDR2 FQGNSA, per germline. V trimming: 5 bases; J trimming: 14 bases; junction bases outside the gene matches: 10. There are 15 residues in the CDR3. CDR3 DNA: TGTGCCAGCAGCCCAGGGACTAGCGGGGGGGCTAGGGGGTATTTT. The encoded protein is CASSPGTSGGARGYF.

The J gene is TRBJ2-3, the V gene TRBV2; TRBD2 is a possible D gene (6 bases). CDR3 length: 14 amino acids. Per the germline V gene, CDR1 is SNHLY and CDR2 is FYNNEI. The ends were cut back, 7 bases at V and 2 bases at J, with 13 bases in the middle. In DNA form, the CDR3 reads TGTGCCAGCAAGGGCGGGGCGTCCACAGATACGCAGTATTTT. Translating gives CASKGGASTDTQYF.

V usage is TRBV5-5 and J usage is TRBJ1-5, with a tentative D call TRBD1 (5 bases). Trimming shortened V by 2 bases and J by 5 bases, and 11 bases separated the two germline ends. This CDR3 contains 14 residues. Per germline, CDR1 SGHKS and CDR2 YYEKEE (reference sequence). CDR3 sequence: CASSLSQGYQPQHF. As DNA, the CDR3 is TGTGCCAGCAGCTTATCCCAGGGATATCAGCCCCAGCATTTT.

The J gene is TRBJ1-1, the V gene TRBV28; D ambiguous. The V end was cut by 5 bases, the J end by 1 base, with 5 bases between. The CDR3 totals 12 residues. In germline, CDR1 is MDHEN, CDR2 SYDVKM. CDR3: CASSGGNTEAFF. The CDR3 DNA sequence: TGTGCCAGCAGTGGCGGGAACACTGAAGCTTTCTTT.

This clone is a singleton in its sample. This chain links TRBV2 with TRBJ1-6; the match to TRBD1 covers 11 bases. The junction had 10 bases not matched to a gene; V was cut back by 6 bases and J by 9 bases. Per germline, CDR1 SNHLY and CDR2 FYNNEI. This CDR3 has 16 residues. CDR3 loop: CASSIRAGQGGSPLHF. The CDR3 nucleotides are TGTGCCAGCAGCATCAGAGCGGGACAGGGGGGTTCACCCCTCCACTTT.

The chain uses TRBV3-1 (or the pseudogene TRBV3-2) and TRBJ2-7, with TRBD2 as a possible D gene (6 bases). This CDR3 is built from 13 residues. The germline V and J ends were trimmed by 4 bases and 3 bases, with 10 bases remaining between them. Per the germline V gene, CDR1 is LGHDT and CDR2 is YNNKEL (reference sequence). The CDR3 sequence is CASSRRDHYEQYF. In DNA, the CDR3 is TGTGCCAGCAGCCGGAGGGACCACTACGAGCAGTACTTC.

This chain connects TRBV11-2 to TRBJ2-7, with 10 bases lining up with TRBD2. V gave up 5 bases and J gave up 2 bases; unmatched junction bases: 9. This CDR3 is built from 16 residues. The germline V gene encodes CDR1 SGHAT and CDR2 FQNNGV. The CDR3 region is CASSLSTSGVAYEQYV. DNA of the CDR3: TGTGCCAGCAGCCTCTCCACTAGCGGGGTCGCCTACGAGCAGTACGTC.

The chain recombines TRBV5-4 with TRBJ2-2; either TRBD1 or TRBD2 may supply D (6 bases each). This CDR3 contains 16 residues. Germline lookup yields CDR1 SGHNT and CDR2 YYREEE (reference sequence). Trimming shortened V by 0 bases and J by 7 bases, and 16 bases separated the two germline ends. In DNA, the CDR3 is TGTGCCAGCAGCTTGGGGCCCTCCGAGGGGGGCGGGGAGCTGTTTTTT. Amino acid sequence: CASSLGPSEGGGELFF. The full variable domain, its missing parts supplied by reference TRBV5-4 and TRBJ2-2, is ETGVTQSPTHLIKTRGQQVTLRCSSQSGHNTVSWYQQALGQGPQFIFQYYREEENGRGNFPPRFSGLQFPNYSSELNVNALELDDSALYLCASSLGPSEGGGELFFGEGSRLTVL.

As DNA, the CDR3 is TGTGCCAGCAGTCGGACAGGGGGAAATGGGGCCAACGTCCTGACTTTC. Encoded protein: CASSRTGGNGANVLTF. The chain has TRBV6-6 and TRBJ2-6; 10 nucleotides align to TRBD1. The V gene end was trimmed by 5 bases and the J gene end by 3 bases; junction bases not matched to a gene: 4. This CDR3 region has 16 residues. Germline V gene data show CDR1 as MNHNY and CDR2 as SVGAGI (reference sequence).

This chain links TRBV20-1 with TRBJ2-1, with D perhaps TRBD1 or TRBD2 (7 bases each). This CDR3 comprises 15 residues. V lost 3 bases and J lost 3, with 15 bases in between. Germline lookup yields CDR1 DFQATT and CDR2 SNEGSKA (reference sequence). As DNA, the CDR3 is TGCAGTGCTAGTCAGGGGGGGGGAAACTACAATGAGCAGTTCTTC. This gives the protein CSASQGGGNYNEQFF.

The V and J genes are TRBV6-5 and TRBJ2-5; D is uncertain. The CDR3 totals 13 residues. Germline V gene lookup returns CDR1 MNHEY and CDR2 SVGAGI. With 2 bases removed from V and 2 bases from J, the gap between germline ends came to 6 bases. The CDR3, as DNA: TGTGCCAGCAGTTACAGGAAACAAGAGACCCAGTACTTC. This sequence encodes CASSYRKQETQYF.

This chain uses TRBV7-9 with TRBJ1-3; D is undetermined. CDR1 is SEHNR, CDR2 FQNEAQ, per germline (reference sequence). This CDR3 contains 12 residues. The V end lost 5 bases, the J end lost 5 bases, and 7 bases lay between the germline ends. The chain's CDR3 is CASSPLRNTIYF. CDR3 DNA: TGTGCCAGCAGCCCATTACGAAACACCATATATTTT.

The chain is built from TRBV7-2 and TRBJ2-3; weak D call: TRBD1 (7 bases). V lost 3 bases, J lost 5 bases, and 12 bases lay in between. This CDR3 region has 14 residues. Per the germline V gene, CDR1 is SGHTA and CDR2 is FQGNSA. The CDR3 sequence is CASSLAQGGDTQYF. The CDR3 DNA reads TGTGCCAGCAGCTTGGCGCAGGGGGGAGATACGCAGTATTTT.

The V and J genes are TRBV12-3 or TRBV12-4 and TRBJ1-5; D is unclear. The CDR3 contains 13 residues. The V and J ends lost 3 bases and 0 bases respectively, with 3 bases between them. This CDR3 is CASSFSSNQPQHF. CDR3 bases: TGTGCCAGCAGTTTTAGTAGCAATCAGCCCCAGCATTTT.

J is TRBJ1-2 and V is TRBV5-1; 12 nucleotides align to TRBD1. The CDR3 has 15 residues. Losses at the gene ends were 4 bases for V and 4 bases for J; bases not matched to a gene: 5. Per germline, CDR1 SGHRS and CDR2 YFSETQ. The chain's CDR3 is CASSPGQGATYGYTF. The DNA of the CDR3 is TGCGCCAGCAGCCCGGGACAGGGGGCGACCTATGGCTACACCTTC.

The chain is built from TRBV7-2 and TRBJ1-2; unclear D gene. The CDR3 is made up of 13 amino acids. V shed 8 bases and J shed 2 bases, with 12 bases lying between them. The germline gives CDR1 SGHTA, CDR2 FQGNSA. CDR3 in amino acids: CASLGSGNYGYTF. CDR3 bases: TGTGCCAGCTTAGGGTCCGGGAACTATGGCTACACCTTC.

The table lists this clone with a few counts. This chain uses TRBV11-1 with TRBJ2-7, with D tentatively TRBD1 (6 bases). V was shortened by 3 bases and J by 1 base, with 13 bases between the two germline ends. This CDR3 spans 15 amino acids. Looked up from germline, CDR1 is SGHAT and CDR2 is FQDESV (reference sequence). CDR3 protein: CASSFLYRASYEQYF. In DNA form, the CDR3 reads TGTGCCAGCAGCTTCTTGTACAGGGCTTCCTACGAGCAGTACTTC.

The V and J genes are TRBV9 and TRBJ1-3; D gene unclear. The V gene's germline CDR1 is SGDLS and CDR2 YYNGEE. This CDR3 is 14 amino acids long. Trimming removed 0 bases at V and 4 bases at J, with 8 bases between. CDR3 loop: CASSVDDGGNTIYF. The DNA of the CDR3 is TGTGCCAGCAGCGTAGATGATGGAGGAAACACCATATATTTT.